This is a list of T cell receptor delta chains from one sample in a study of gamma-delta chains in newborns, infants, children. TCRdb reapplied CATT to the reads. Among about 5,000 delta-chain clones listed, 3% to 3.5% were seen once. Input material: blood. Receptors were obtained from a child who was a newborn, infant or young child, either healthy, febrile or measles-vaccinated (not recorded which). Each CDR3 is given with its conserved first and last residue. The order of the fields is J gene, D gene, V gene, CDR3 protein. The D gene is left open where the match is weak.

j_call: TRDJ2; d_call: TRDD2; v_call: TRDV1; cdr3_aa: CALGTASYGAPVYAKAQLFF
j_call: TRDJ3; d_call: TRDD3; v_call: TRDV2; cdr3_aa: CACDTVLGGLSWDTRQMFF
j_call: TRDJ1; d_call: .; v_call: TRDV1; cdr3_aa: CALGELRVSWGMYTDKLIF
j_call: TRDJ1; d_call: TRDD3; v_call: TRDV2; cdr3_aa: CACDTLLGDIQYTDKLIF
j_call: TRDJ3; d_call: TRDD3; v_call: TRDV2; cdr3_aa: CACDSVLGDKGSWDTRQMFF
j_call: TRDJ3; d_call: .; v_call: TRDV2; cdr3_aa: CACDTVGAISWDTRQMFF
j_call: TRDJ3; d_call: TRDD3; v_call: TRDV2; cdr3_aa: CACDTVLGGSWDTRQMFF
j_call: TRDJ1; d_call: TRDD3; v_call: TRDV1; cdr3_aa: CALGEAGLSKYWGIRKLIF
j_call: TRDJ2; d_call: .; v_call: TRDV2; cdr3_aa: CACDTVGPEETAQLFF
j_call: TRDJ3; d_call: TRDD3; v_call: TRDV2; cdr3_aa: CACDVLGDTSWGTRQMFF
j_call: TRDJ3; d_call: TRDD3; v_call: TRDV2; cdr3_aa: CACDTVLGDISSWDTRQMFF
j_call: TRDJ3; d_call: TRDD3; v_call: TRDV2; cdr3_aa: CACNTVLGDITWDTRQMFF
j_call: TRDJ3; d_call: TRDD3; v_call: TRDV2; cdr3_aa: CACDTLGDISWDTRQMFF
j_call: TRDJ2; d_call: .; v_call: TRDV1; cdr3_aa: CALGELLGGAPLTAQLFF
j_call: TRDJ3; d_call: TRDD3; v_call: TRDV2; cdr3_aa: CACDKYWGISSSWDTRQMFF
j_call: TRDJ3; d_call: TRDD3; v_call: TRDV2; cdr3_aa: CACDTVMGDTPSSWDTRQMFF
j_call: TRDJ3; d_call: TRDD3; v_call: TRDV2; cdr3_aa: CACDTVGGGSWDTRQMFF
j_call: TRDJ1; d_call: TRDD3; v_call: TRDV1; cdr3_aa: CALGVRPYWGIRYTDKLIF
j_call: TRDJ3; d_call: TRDD3; v_call: TRDV2; cdr3_aa: CACDGLTGGSSWDTRQMFF
j_call: TRDJ1; d_call: TRDD3; v_call: TRDV2; cdr3_aa: CACDCPWGIRKKYTDKLIF
j_call: TRDJ3; d_call: TRDD3; v_call: TRDV2; cdr3_aa: CACDRVLGASSWDTRQMFF
j_call: TRDJ1; d_call: .; v_call: TRDV1; cdr3_aa: CALGELARSRYTDKLIF
j_call: TRDJ3; d_call: .; v_call: TRDV2; cdr3_aa: CACDTAGTSSWDTRQMFF
j_call: TRDJ3; d_call: TRDD3; v_call: TRDV2; cdr3_aa: CACDTGGYDSWDTRQMFF
j_call: TRDJ3; d_call: TRDD3; v_call: TRDV2; cdr3_aa: CACDKVLGDESWDTRQMFF
j_call: TRDJ3; d_call: TRDD3; v_call: TRDV2; cdr3_aa: CACDTAEYWGIRFWDTRQMFF
j_call: TRDJ2; d_call: TRDD3; v_call: TRAV29/DV5; cdr3_aa: CAASARNWGILETAQLFF
j_call: TRDJ1; d_call: TRDD3; v_call: TRDV3; cdr3_aa: CALAFGSGGYEYTDKLIF
j_call: TRDJ3; d_call: TRDD3; v_call: TRDV1; cdr3_aa: CALGEVLGDTYWDTRQMFF
j_call: TRDJ1; d_call: .; v_call: TRDV1; cdr3_aa: CALGGCSAGVTDKLIF
j_call: TRDJ3; d_call: TRDD3; v_call: TRDV2; cdr3_aa: CACDTVLGDWDTRQMFF
j_call: TRDJ2; d_call: TRDD3; v_call: TRDV2; cdr3_aa: CACDILGDTTTLTAQLFF
j_call: TRDJ1; d_call: TRDD3; v_call: TRDV2; cdr3_aa: CACDILGDTETDKLIF
j_call: TRDJ1; d_call: TRDD3; v_call: TRDV2; cdr3_aa: CACDSLLGESDKLIF
j_call: TRDJ3; d_call: TRDD3; v_call: TRDV2; cdr3_aa: CARDTAGGSSSWDTRQMFF
j_call: TRDJ3; d_call: .; v_call: TRDV2; cdr3_aa: CACDTAGIPWDTRQMFF
j_call: TRDJ1; d_call: .; v_call: TRDV1; cdr3_aa: CALGDPPSYWGITDKLIF
j_call: TRDJ1; d_call: TRDD3; v_call: TRDV2; cdr3_aa: CACDLWGYADKLIF
j_call: TRDJ1; d_call: TRDD3; v_call: TRDV2; cdr3_aa: CACDSLLGDTDKLIF
j_call: TRDJ2; d_call: .; v_call: TRDV1; cdr3_aa: CALGEGTSYRYWGYLTLTAQLFF
j_call: TRDJ3; d_call: .; v_call: TRDV2; cdr3_aa: CACDTAGDDWDTRQMFF
j_call: TRDJ3; d_call: TRDD3; v_call: TRDV2; cdr3_aa: CACDTVRTGDRSSWDTRQMFF
j_call: TRDJ3; d_call: TRDD3; v_call: TRDV2; cdr3_aa: CACDTPTGGYALPSSWDTRQMFF
j_call: TRDJ1; d_call: TRDD3; v_call: TRDV2; cdr3_aa: CACDVLGDTKLIF
j_call: TRDJ3; d_call: TRDD3; v_call: TRDV2; cdr3_aa: CACDTVLGDPSSWDTRQMFF
j_call: TRDJ3; d_call: .; v_call: TRDV2; cdr3_aa: CACDTVADSAWDTRQMFF
j_call: TRDJ3; d_call: .; v_call: TRDV1; cdr3_aa: CALGERLPPVLGIRGDTRQMFF
j_call: TRDJ3; d_call: .; v_call: TRDV2; cdr3_aa: CACGTGGARSWDTRQMFF
j_call: TRDJ3; d_call: .; v_call: TRDV2; cdr3_aa: CACDTWESSWDTRQMFF
j_call: TRDJ3; d_call: .; v_call: TRDV2; cdr3_aa: CACDGVSSWDTRQMFF
j_call: TRDJ2; d_call: TRDD3; v_call: TRDV2; cdr3_aa: CACDQVLGASLTAQLFF
j_call: TRDJ1; d_call: .; v_call: TRAV29/DV5; cdr3_aa: CAASAKRVKGHTDKLIF
j_call: TRDJ3; d_call: TRDD3; v_call: TRDV2; cdr3_aa: CACDPVLGDMYWDTRQMFF
j_call: TRDJ3; d_call: TRDD3; v_call: TRDV2; cdr3_aa: CACDTAAGGYSWDTRQMFF
j_call: TRDJ2; d_call: TRDD3; v_call: TRDV2; cdr3_aa: CACDTGGYALTAQLFF
j_call: TRDJ3; d_call: TRDD3; v_call: TRDV2; cdr3_aa: CACDTWGDTAWDTRQMFF
j_call: TRDJ3; d_call: TRDD3; v_call: TRDV2; cdr3_aa: CACDRLGDTPSWDTRQMFF
j_call: TRDJ3; d_call: TRDD3; v_call: TRDV2; cdr3_aa: CACDTVLGDLSWDTRRMFF
j_call: TRDJ3; d_call: TRDD3; v_call: TRDV2; cdr3_aa: CACDVLLGDSSWDTRQMFF
j_call: TRDJ3; d_call: .; v_call: TRDV2; cdr3_aa: CACDTWASSWDTRQMFF